Given below is one T cell receptor (beta chain) in context. Antigen specificity is unknown. Sequenced by immunoSEQ multiplex PCR; TCRdb stores in-frame clones only, minus some. The sample comprises approximately 2.5 million clones, approximately 93% of which are singletons, and around 0.37% rests with the top ten. Germline assignment: CDR1 MNHNS and CDR2 SASEGT. The CDR3 has 14 residues. Losses at the gene ends were 6 bases for V and 3 bases for J; bases not matched to a gene: 4. These data are taken from a study of shared clonotypes between healthy human individuals. Study background: Three CD4 naive, three CD4 memory, two CD8 naive and one CD8 memory plate were used per donor. Regarding the study as a whole: Of the naive CD4 clonotypes, approximately 5% were shared across several donors.

The sequence came from a man between 18 and 29 years old in good health. Some clones in this sample may be carry-over from other donors' samples. The source material was naive CD4+ T cells from PBMCs. As for subset: CD45RA+ positively selected. V usage is TRBV6-1 and J usage is TRBJ1-2; 10 positions match TRBD1. This chain's CDR3 is CASRKTGGDYGYTF. CDR3 coding DNA: TGTGCCAGCAGAAAGACAGGGGGCGACTATGGCTACACCTTC.